These T cell receptor beta chains were read from a single sample in a study of blood T cells in healthy people across ages. TCRdb ran MiXCR on the 5' RACE reads and lists one entry per CDR3 protein. The data contain about 760,000 distinct CDR3 sequences, roughly 25% of them singletons. This same sample was also taken into another study, of T cells of mothers and their children.

Sequenced: blood. The source of these receptors is a boy between 10 and 17 years old in good health. Both conserved end residues are part of each CDR3. The D gene is left open where the match is weak. Clone size is given for some rows only: seen once, a few or many times, or a class if the clone is expanded.

d_gene	v_gene	abundance	j_gene	CDR3aa	CDR3nt
.	TRBV5-1	few	TRBJ2-3	CASSPGPRGTDTQYF	TGCGCCAGCAGCCCCGGGCCTCGGGGGACAGATACGCAGTATTTT
TRBD1	TRBV5-1	few	TRBJ2-5	CASGDRGYQETQYF	TGCGCCAGCGGGGACAGGGGCTACCAAGAGACCCAGTACTTC
.	TRBV5-1	few	TRBJ2-5	CASRYSMYQETQYF	TGCGCCAGCAGGTACAGCATGTACCAAGAGACCCAGTACTTC
TRBD1	TRBV5-1	few	TRBJ2-7	CASSLIWDSSYEQYF	TGCGCCAGCAGCTTGATTTGGGACAGCTCCTACGAGCAGTACTTC
TRBD2	TRBV7-9	few	TRBJ2-3	CASSAIAGGPDTQYF	TGTGCCAGCAGCGCGATAGCGGGGGGGCCAGATACGCAGTATTTT
TRBD2	TRBV29-1	few	TRBJ2-5	CSVEDPYRREGPETQYF	TGCAGCGTTGAAGATCCCTATCGGCGGGAGGGGCCGGAGACCCAGTACTTC
.	TRBV12-3/TRBV12-4	.	TRBJ2-3	CASSPGTLIQDRRTDTQYF	TGTGCCAGCAGCCCGGGTACCTTAATCCAAGACCGAAGAACAGATACGCAGTATTTT
TRBD2	TRBV4-1	.	TRBJ2-1	CASSHGLAVNEQFF	TGCGCCAGCAGCCACGGACTAGCTGTCAATGAGCAGTTCTTC
.	TRBV29-1	few	TRBJ2-3	CSVDELPGTDTQYF	TGCAGCGTTGACGAGCTCCCCGGTACAGATACGCAGTATTTT
TRBD1	TRBV7-9	.	TRBJ2-7	CASSPQDRVYEQYF	TGTGCCAGCAGCCCACAGGACAGGGTGTACGAGCAGTACTTC
TRBD1	TRBV20-1	.	TRBJ1-2	CSASPEDRGDNYGYTF	TGCAGTGCGTCCCCGGAGGACAGGGGAGATAACTATGGCTACACCTTC
TRBD1	TRBV12-3/TRBV12-4	.	TRBJ2-1	CASSFLDRDEQFF	TGTGCCAGCAGTTTCCTGGACAGGGACGAGCAGTTCTTC
.	TRBV10-3	few	TRBJ2-7	CAITLSLGYEQYF	TGTGCCATCACCCTTTCATTAGGCTACGAGCAGTACTTC
TRBD1	TRBV5-5	.	TRBJ2-5	CASSLGQGEYHRWTQYF	TGTGCCAGCAGCTTGGGACAGGGTGAATATCATCGGTGGACCCAGTACTTC